This entry features one TCR beta chain sequence. This clonotype occurred a few times. Its antigen is unknown. Base qualities are not recorded, but no much larger clone differs from it by a single base. The library relied on 5' RACE. Sequencing used an Illumina HiSeq 2000. Template switching introduced a universal primer binding site; the final cDNA contained a unique molecular identifier, enabling accurate counting of TCR cDNA molecules. Specific primers in the conserved constant-segment region were used to synthesize first-strand cDNA for TCR alpha and beta chains. To control for contamination, every cDNA library was double barcoded, receiving both a SMART-Mk sample barcode and Illumina barcodes. TruSeq adapter sequences and Illumina sample barcodes were added in two successive PCR steps. The Illumina HiSeq platform was used with custom primers to sequence TCR alpha and beta cDNA libraries. The paper's processing steps were these. Raw reads were processed with MiGEC to extract unique molecular identifiers, and MiXCR was used to determine CDR3 positions. Recombination models were inferred per individual with the repgenHMM and IGoR tools using an EM algorithm. Shared clonotypes were analyzed with the tcR package in R, and sharing was normalized by the product of cloneset sizes. To study raw recombination without the effects of thymic and clonal selection, out-of-frame nonproductive sequences were analyzed. Starting from the raw public reads, TCRdb applied fastp trimming at Q25, assembled clones with MiXCR and retained in-frame beta chains. Each CDR3 protein gets just one entry, which takes the most common genes and DNA from the rows behind it. These V and J calls originate from TCRdb's pipeline instead of the authors' own analysis. Across this sample there are about 890,000 distinct CDR3 sequences, with 12% seen only once. The top ten hold around 1.5% of the sample.

The data are from a study of identical twins (dated by TCRdb to between 2015 and 2016). For the wider study: TCR alpha and beta repertoires from monozygotic twins, unrelated adults of various ages and cord blood were deep-sequenced to test whether fetal clonotypes persist. To rule out contamination, replicate twin experiments were performed at different times with different library preparation protocols. What the work shows at the level of the full study, not this receptor alone: The excess sharing between twins in beta out-of-frame sequences was weaker because fewer shared sequences reduced the signal-to-noise ratio. Zero-insertion analyses could be partly confounded by invariant T cells such as MAIT and iNKT, although diverse VJ usage argued against such confounding for most clonotypes. Compared with coincidental sharing between unrelated individuals, out-of-frame TCR alpha sequences shared between twins showed an excess of sequences with low generation probability. Fewer insertions were carried by abundant cord blood beta clonotypes; a weaker similar trend was observed in young adult naive repertoires, while no such trend was observed in memory repertoires. In monozygotic twins, recombination models systematically underestimated out-of-frame TCR alpha sharing, but the models matched the sharing seen between unrelated individuals. Conclusions relied on cross-sectional statistical analysis, since the same donors could not be followed over many years.

The CDR3, from cysteine to phenylalanine, totals 13 residues. Only the CDR3 DNA stays, 39 bases, in frame from base 1. The germline V gene provides CDR1 MNHEY and CDR2 SVGAGI. The V end loses 8 bases and the J end loses 3 bases, and a stretch of 12 bases separates them. Only healthy Caucasian donors were included. Three pairs of female monozygotic twins, all aged roughly 18 to 29 years, were included in the twin cohort. The RNA used for TCR libraries was isolated from peripheral blood mononuclear cells. The sample was also linked to a second study, of yellow fever vaccine responses in identical twins. As the second study states: According to the authors, in identical twins the way T cells responded to vaccination appeared partly convergent and partly personalized. In the study, vaccine-responding T cell clones were precisely tracked in identical twins.

This receptor was taken from a woman aged 18-29 years in good health. The sample comprised PBMCs. The rearrangement combines TRBV6-5 with TRBJ2-3, with the identity of the D gene unclear. The DNA sequence is TGTGCCAGCCGTTTTACCCCGACAGATACGCAGTATTTT. The resulting protein is CASRFTPTDTQYF.